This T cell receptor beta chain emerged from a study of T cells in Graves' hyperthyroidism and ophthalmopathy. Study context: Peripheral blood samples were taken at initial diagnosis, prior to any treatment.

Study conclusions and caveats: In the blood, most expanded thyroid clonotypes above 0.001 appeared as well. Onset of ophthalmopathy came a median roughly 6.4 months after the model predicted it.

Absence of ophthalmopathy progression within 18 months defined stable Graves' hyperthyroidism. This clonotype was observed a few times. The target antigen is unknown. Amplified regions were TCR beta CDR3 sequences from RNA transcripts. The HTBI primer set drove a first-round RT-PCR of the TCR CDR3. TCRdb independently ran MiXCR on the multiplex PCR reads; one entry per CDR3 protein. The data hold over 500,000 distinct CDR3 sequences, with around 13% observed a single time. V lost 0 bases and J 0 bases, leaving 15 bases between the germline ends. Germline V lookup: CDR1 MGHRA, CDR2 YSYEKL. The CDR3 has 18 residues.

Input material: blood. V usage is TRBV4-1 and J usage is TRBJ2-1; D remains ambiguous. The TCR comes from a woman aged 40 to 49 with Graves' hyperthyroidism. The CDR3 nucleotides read TGCGCCAGCAGCCAAGAGGGCATTAGGTTTAGCTCCTACAATGAGCAGTTCTTC. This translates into CASSQEGIRFSSYNEQFF.